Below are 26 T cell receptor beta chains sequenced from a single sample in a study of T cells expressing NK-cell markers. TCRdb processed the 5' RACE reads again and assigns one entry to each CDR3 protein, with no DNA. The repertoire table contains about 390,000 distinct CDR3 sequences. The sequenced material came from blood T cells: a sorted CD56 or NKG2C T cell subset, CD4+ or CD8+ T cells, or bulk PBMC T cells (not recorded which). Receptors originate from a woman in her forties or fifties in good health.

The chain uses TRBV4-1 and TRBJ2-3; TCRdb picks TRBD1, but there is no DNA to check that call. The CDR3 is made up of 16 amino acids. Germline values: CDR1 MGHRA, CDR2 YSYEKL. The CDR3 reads CASSQAGTGFTDTQYF.

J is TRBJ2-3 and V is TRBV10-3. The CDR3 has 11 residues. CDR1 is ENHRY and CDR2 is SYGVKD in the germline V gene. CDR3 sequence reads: CASRQTDTQYF.

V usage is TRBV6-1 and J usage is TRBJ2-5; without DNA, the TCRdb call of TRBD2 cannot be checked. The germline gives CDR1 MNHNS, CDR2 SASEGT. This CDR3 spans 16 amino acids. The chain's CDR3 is CASRQGFSGRTETQYF.

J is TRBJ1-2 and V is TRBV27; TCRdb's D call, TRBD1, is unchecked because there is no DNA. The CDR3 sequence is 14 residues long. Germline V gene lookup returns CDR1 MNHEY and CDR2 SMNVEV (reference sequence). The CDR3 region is CASSLSATGLGYTF.

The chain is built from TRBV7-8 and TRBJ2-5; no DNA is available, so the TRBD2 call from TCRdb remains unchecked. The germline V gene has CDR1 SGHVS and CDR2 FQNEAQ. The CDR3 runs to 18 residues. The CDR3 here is CASSRPRTSGRRGETQYF.

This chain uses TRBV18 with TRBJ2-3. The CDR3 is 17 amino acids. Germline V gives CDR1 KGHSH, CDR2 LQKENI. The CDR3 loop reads CASSPDKEPTSTDTQYF.

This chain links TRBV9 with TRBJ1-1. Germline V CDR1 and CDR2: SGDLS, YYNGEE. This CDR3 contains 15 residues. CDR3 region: CASSALGAGNTEAFF.

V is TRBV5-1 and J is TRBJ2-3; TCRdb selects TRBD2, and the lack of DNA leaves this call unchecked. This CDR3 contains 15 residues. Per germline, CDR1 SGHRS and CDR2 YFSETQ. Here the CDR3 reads CASSREGRTTDTQYF.

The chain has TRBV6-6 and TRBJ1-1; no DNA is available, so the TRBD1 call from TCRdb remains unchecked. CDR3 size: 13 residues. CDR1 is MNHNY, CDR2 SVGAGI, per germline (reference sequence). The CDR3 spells CAGRQGANTEAFF.

This chain's CDR3 is CASTPEGHGTDTQYF. This rearrangement joins TRBV5-1 to TRBJ2-3; as DNA is missing, the TRBD2 call by TCRdb cannot be tested. CDR1 SGHRS and CDR2 YFSETQ come from the germline V gene. The CDR3 length is 15 residues.

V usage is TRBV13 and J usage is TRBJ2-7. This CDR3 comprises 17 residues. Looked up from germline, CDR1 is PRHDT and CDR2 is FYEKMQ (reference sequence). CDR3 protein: CASSLGQAIVGASEQYF.

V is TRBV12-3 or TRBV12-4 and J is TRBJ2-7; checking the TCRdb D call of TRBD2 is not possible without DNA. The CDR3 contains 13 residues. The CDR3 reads CASSRPGTTNQYF.

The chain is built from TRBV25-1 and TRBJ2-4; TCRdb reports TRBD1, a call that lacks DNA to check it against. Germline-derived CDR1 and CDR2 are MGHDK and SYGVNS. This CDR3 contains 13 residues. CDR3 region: CASSDSGPRLQYF.

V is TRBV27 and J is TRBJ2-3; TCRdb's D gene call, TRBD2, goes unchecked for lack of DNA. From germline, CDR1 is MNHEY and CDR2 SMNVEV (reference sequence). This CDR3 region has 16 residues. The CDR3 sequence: CASSPKSGRPSGTQYF.

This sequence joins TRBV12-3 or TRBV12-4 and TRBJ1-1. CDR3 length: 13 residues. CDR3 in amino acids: CASSSLENTEAFF.

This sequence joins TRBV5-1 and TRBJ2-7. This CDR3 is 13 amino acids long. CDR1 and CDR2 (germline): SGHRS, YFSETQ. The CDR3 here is CASSLTVSYEQYF.

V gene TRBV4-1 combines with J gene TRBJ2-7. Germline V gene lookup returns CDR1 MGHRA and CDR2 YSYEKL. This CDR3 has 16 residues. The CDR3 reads CASSQEWQLASYEQYF.

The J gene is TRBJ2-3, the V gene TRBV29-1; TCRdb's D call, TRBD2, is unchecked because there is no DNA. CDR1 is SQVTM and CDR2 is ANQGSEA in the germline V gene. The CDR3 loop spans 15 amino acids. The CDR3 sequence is CSVPPRAGVTDTQYF.

The CDR3 sequence: CASSREGGGREGDEQFF. The chain uses TRBV12-3 or TRBV12-4 and TRBJ2-1; TCRdb's D call, TRBD2, is unchecked because there is no DNA. This CDR3 region has 17 residues.

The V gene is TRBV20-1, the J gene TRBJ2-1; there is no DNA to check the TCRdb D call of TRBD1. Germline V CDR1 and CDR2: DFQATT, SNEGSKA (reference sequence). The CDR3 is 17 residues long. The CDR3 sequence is CSARGVLPGHPPGEQFF.

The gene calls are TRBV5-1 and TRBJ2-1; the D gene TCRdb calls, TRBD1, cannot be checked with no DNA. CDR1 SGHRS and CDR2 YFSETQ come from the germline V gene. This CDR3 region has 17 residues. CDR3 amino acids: CASSSQGHRSSYNEQFF.

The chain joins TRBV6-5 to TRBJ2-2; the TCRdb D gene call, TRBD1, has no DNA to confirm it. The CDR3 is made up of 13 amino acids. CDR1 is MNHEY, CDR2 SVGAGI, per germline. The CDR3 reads CASSPDRTGELFF.

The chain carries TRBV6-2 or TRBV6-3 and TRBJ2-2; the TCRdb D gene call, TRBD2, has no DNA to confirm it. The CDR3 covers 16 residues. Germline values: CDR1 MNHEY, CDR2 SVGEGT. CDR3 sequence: CASSEGHVARAGELFF.

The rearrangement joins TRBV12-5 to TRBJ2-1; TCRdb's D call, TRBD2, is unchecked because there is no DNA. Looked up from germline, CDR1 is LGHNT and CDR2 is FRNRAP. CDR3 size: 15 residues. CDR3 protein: CASGWTSGSYNEQFF.

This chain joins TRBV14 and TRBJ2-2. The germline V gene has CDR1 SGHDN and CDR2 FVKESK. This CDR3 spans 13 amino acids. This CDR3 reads CASSQSSWGELFF.

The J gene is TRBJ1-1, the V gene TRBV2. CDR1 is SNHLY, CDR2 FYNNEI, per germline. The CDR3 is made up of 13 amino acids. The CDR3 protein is CASSQQPNTEAFF.